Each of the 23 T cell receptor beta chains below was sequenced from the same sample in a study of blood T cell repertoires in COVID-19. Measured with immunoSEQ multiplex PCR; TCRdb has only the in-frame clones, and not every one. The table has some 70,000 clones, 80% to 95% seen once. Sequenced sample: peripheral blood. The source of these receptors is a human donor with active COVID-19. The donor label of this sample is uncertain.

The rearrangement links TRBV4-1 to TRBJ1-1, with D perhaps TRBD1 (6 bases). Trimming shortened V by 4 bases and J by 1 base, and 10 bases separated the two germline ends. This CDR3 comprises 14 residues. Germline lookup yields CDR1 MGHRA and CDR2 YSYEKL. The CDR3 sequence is CASSRDRKNTEAFF. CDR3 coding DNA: TGCGCCAGCAGCCGAGACAGGAAGAACACTGAAGCTTTCTTT.

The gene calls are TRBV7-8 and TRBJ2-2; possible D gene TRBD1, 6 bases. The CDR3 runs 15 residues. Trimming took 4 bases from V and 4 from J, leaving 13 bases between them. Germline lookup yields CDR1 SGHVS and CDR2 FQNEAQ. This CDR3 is CASSSTGQITGELFF. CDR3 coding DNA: TGTGCCAGCAGCTCCACGGGACAAATCACCGGGGAGCTGTTTTTT.

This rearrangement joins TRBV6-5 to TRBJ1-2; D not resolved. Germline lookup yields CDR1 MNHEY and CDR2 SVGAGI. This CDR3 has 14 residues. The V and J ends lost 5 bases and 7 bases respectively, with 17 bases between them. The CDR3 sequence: CASSTPWSNGGYTF. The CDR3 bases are TGTGCCAGCAGTACGCCGTGGTCGAACGGTGGCTACACCTTC.

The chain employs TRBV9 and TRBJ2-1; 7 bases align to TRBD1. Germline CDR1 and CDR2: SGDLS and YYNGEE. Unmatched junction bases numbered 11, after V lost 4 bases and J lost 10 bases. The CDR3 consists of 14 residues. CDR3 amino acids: CASSLGTQGQEQFF. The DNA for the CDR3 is TGTGCCAGCAGCCTCGGAACACAGGGGCAGGAGCAGTTCTTC.

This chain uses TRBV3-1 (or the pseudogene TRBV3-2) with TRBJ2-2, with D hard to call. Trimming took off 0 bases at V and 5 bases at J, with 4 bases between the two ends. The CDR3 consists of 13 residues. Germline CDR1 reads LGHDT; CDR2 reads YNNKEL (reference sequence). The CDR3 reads CASSQDRTGELFF. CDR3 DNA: TGTGCCAGCAGCCAAGATCGTACCGGGGAGCTGTTTTTT.

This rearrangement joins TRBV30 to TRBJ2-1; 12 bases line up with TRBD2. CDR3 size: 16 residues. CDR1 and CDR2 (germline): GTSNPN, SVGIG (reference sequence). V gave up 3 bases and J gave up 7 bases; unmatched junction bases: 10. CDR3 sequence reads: CAWRPSGRAEVNEQFF. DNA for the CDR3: TGTGCCTGGAGGCCTAGCGGGAGGGCCGAGGTGAATGAGCAGTTCTTC.

CDR3 sequence (DNA): TGCGCCAGCAGGGGACTAGCGGGAGGGGAATACAATGAGCAGTTCTTC. Protein: CASRGLAGGEYNEQFF. The chain carries TRBV10-2 and TRBJ2-1; TRBD2 agrees at 16 bases. The germline V gene encodes CDR1 WSHSY and CDR2 SAAADI. V lost 6 bases to trimming and J lost 4 bases; unmatched junction nucleotides: 3. The length of the CDR3 is 16 residues.

The CDR3 nucleotides are TGTGCCAGCAGCCTAAGTCGCGAGCAGTACTTC. This encodes CASSLSREQYF. The chain combines TRBV13 with TRBJ2-7; D gene uncertain. This CDR3 contains 11 residues. V was trimmed by 5 bases and J by 6 bases, leaving 8 bases between them. Germline V gives CDR1 PRHDT, CDR2 FYEKMQ (reference sequence). Combining the CDR3 with reference TRBV13 and TRBJ2-7 gives the whole variable domain AAGVIQSPRHLIKEKRETATLKCYPIPRHDTVYWYQQGPGQDPQFLISFYEKMQSDKGSIPDRFSAQQFSDYHSELNMSSLELGDSALYFCASSLSREQYFGPGTRLTVT.

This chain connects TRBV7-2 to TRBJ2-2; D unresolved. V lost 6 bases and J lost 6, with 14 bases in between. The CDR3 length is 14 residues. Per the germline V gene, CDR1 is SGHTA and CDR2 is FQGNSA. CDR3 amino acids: CASRPRVAAGELFF. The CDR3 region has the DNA TGTGCCAGCAGACCCCGGGTAGCCGCCGGGGAGCTGTTTTTT.

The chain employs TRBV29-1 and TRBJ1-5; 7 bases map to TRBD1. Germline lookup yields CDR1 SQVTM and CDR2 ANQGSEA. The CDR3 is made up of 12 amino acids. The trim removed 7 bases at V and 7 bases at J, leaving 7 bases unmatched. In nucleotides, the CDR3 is TGCAGCGGTGGGGACAGAGGGCAGCCCCAGCATTTT. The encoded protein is CSGGDRGQPQHF. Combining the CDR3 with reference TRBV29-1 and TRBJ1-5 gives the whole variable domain SAVISQKPSRDICQRGTSLTIQCQVDSQVTMMFWYRQQPGQSLTLIATANQGSEATYESGFVIDKFPISRPNLTFSTLTVSNMSPEDSSIYLCSGGDRGQPQHFGDGTRLSIL.

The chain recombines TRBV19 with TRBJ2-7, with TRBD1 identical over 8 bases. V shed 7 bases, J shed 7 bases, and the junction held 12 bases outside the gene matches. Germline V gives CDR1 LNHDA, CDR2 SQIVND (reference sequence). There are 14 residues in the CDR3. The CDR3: CASKTQTGVGEQYF. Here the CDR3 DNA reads TGTGCCAGTAAGACGCAGACAGGGGTCGGTGAGCAGTACTTC.

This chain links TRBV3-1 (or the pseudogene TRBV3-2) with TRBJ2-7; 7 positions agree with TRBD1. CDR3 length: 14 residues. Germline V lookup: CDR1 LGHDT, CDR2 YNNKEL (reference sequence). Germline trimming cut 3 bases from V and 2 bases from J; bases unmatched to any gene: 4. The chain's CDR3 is CASSQLGQTYEQYF. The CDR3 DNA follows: TGTGCCAGCAGCCAGCTGGGACAGACCTACGAGCAGTACTTC.

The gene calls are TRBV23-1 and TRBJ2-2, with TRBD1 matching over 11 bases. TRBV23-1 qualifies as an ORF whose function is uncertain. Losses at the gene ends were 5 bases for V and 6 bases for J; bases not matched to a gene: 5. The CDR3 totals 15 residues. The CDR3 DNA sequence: TGCGCCAGCAGTACACCGGGACAGGGGGCCGGGGAGCTGTTTTTT. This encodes CASSTPGQGAGELFF.

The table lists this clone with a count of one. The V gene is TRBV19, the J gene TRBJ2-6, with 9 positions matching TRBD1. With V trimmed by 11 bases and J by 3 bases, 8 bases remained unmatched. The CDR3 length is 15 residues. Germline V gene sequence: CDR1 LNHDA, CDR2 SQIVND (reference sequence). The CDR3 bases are TGTGCCGGTGCACAGGGGGCCCATGGGGCCAACGTCCTGACTTTC. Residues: CAGAQGAHGANVLTF.

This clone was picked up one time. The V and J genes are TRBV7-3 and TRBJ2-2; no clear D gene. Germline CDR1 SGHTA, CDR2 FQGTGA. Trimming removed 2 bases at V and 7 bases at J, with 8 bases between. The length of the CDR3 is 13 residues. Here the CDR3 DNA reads TGTGCCAGCAGCTTATCCTCGGGCGGGGAGCTGTTTTTT. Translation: CASSLSSGGELFF. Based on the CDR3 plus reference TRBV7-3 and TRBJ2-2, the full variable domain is GAGVSQTPSNKVTEKGKYVELRCDPISGHTALYWYRQSLGQGPEFLIYFQGTGAADDSGLPNDRFFAVRPEGSVSTLKIQRTERGDSAVYLCASSLSSGGELFFGEGSRLTVL.

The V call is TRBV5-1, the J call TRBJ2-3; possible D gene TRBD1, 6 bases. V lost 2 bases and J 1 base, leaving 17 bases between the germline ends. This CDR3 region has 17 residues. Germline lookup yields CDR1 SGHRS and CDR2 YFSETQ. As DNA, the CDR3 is TGCGCCAGCAGCTTTACCGCCTTGGGGGCTGGCACAGATACGCAGTATTTT. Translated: CASSFTALGAGTDTQYF.

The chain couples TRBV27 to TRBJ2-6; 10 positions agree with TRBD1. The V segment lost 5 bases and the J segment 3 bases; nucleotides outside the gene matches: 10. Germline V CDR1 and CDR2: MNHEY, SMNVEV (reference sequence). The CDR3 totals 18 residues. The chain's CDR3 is CASSPTDRGLYGANVLTF. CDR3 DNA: TGTGCCAGCAGTCCCACCGACAGGGGGCTGTATGGGGCCAACGTCCTGACTTTC.

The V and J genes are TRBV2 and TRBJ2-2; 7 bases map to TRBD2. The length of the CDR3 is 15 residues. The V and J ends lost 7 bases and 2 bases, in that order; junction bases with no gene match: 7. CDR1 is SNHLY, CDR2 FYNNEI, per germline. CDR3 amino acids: CASTTSGGNTGELFF. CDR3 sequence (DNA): TGTGCCAGCACCACGTCGGGGGGAAACACCGGGGAGCTGTTTTTT.

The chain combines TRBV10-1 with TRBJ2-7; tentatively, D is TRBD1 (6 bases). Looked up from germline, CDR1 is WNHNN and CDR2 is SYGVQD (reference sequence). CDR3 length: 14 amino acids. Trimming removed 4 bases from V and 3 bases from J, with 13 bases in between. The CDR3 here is CASSGAGQYYEQYF. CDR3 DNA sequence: TGCGCCAGCAGTGGGGCTGGACAGTACTACGAGCAGTACTTC.

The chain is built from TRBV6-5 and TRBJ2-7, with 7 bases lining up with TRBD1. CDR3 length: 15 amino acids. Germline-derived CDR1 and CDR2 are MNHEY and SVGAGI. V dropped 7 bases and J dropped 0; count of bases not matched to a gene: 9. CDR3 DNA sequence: TGTGCCAGCAACGTGAGGACAGGAACCTCCTACGAGCAGTACTTC. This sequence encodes CASNVRTGTSYEQYF.

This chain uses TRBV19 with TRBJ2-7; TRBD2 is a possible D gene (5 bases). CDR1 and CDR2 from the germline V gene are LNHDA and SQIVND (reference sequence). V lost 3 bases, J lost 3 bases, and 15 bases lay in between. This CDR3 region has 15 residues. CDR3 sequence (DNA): TGTGCCAGTAGTATTTCGAGGGCGCCCTACTACGAGCAGTACTTC. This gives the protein CASSISRAPYYEQYF.

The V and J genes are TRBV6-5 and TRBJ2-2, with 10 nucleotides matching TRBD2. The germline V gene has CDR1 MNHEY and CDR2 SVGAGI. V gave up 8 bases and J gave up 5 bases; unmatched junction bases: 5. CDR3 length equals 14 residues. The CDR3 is CASGIAGGTGELFF. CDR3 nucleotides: TGTGCCAGCGGGATAGCGGGAGGTACCGGGGAGCTGTTTTTT.

CDR3 loop: CATSRETESSYNSPLHF. The DNA for the CDR3 is TGTGCCACCAGCAGAGAAACGGAGAGCTCCTATAATTCACCCCTCCACTTT. The chain has TRBV15 and TRBJ1-6, with D unclear. Trimming removed 0 bases from V and 0 bases from J, with 9 bases in between. Germline lookup yields CDR1 LNHNV and CDR2 YYDKDF (reference sequence). This CDR3 has 17 residues.